The following is a T cell receptor (beta chain) sequence with its context. Its antigen is currently unknown. TCR beta cDNA was prepared out of roughly 0.45 ug total RNA by means of a constant-region primer. Each TCR beta library was derived from three nested multiplex PCR rounds that employed slightly modified ARM-PCR. Each of the first two PCR rounds ran roughly 9 cycles with TRBV1-TRBV30 forward and C-beta reverse primers. One entry per CDR3 protein, called by TCRdb with MiXCR from the multiplex PCR reads. The repertoire holds approximately 300,000 distinct CDR3 sequences, over 55% seen once, with about 9.4% in the top ten. This record belongs to a study of tumor-infiltrating lymphocytes in primary liver carcinoma. At the level of the study: Spanning 4.2 to 10 cm, the tumors were T1-T3 N0M0.

General study results and limits: Tumors had a top-250-clone fraction that was significantly higher than blood (p = 0.039).

For blood RNA, unsorted whole blood served as the source, and germline DNA was extracted too. CDR1 and CDR2 (germline): MGHRA, YSYEKL. V lost 5 bases to trimming and J lost 5 bases, with 7 bases between them. The CDR3 consists of 12 residues. This clonotype originated in a man aged 40-55 years with primary liver carcinoma and hepatitis B virus infection. Material for sequencing was peripheral blood. The rearrangement uses TRBV4-1 and TRBJ2-1; D gene unclear. In DNA, the CDR3 is TGCGCCAGCAGCACCAAAAACAATGAGCAGTTCTTC. Translation: CASSTKNNEQFF.